The clone carrying this T cell receptor beta chain has only a few counts. Germline lookup yields CDR1 SGHRS and CDR2 YFSETQ. The J segment lost 5 bases and the V segment lost 4 bases, leaving 6 bases of the junction unmatched. The CDR3 consists of 15 residues. The record originates from a study of T cells after yellow fever vaccination. Via MiXCR, TCRdb re-called the 5' RACE reads, giving one row per CDR3 protein. Here the sample spans about 320,000 distinct CDR3 sequences, around 4.5% being singletons. The sample was PBMCs, taken 15 days after the yellow fever booster vaccination. The TCR sequence derives from a man aged 18 to 29 who received the YFV17D yellow fever vaccine. This chain links TRBV5-1 with TRBJ1-1; 12 bases align to TRBD1. CDR3 region: CASSRGQGARTEAFF. The CDR3 bases are TGCGCCAGCAGCCGGGGACAGGGGGCAAGGACTGAAGCTTTCTTT.